These T cell receptor beta chains were read from a single sample in a study of identical twins. TCRdb reanalysed the 5' RACE reads using MiXCR and keeps one entry per CDR3 protein. Here the sample spans some 250,000 distinct CDR3 sequences, 6% to 7% being singletons. These data are also associated with another study on T cells expressing NK-cell markers.

The specimen was CD8+ T cells sorted from blood. Receptor source: a woman aged 18-29 years in good health. CDR3s include the opening cysteine and the closing phenylalanine or tryptophan. The D gene is left open where the match is weak. Rows give clone size only sometimes, using once, few, many, or a class for an expanded clone.

J gene	CDR3 length	clone size	D gene	V gene	CDR3 DNA	CDR3 protein
TRBJ1-1	14	-	-	TRBV12-3/TRBV12-4	TGTGCCAGCACCGTAGGGGGGGTGAACACTGAAGCTTTCTTT	CASTVGGVNTEAFF
TRBJ2-7	14	many	-	TRBV6-2/TRBV6-3	TGTGCCAGCACGCGCGGGACAGACTACTACGAGCAGTACTTC	CASTRGTDYYEQYF
TRBJ1-1	16	few	-	TRBV29-1	TGCAGCGTTGAAGATTACAGCCCGACGGGGGGGACTGAAGCTTTCTTT	CSVEDYSPTGGTEAFF
TRBJ1-1	15	-	-	TRBV7-8	TGTGCCAGCAGCCCCGGACAGTTCATGAACACTGAAGCTTTCTTT	CASSPGQFMNTEAFF
TRBJ1-2	14	-	-	TRBV27	TGTGCCAGCAGAGCCACGGGACGGCTCTATGGCTACACCTTC	CASRATGRLYGYTF
TRBJ2-7	16	few	-	TRBV9	TGTGCCAGCAGCGTAGATGGGGGGTCTCACTCCTACGAGCAGTACTTC	CASSVDGGSHSYEQYF
TRBJ2-2	13	-	-	TRBV14	TGTGCCAGCAGCCAAGTACACACCGGGGAGCTGTTTTTT	CASSQVHTGELFF
TRBJ2-3	19	-	TRBD1	TRBV27	TGTGCCAGCAGTTTACTAGGGACAGGGGACCTTTTCGCCACAGATACGCAGTATTTT	CASSLLGTGDLFATDTQYF
TRBJ2-5	15	-	TRBD1	TRBV15	TGTGCCACCAGCAGAGCGAGGACAGGGCTAGAGACCCAGTACTTC	CATSRARTGLETQYF
TRBJ2-1	15	many	TRBD2	TRBV11-2	TGTGCCAGCAGCTCGACTAGCGGGAGGACTAATGAGCAGTTCTTC	CASSSTSGRTNEQFF
TRBJ2-1	15	many	TRBD1	TRBV7-9	TGTGCCAGCAGCTCCGGACAGGGGGCGTATAATGAGCAGTTCTTC	CASSSGQGAYNEQFF
TRBJ2-7	14	few	TRBD2	TRBV9	TGTGCCAGCAGCATTAGCGGGACCTCTCTCGAGCAGTACTTC	CASSISGTSLEQYF
TRBJ1-4	14	-	TRBD1	TRBV20-1	TGCAGTGCTGCGACAGGGACCGCGCGTGGAAAACTGTTTTTT	CSAATGTARGKLFF
TRBJ2-1	12	few	-	TRBV29-1	TGCAGCGTTGAAGATCAGAGGGGTGAGCAGTTCTTC	CSVEDQRGEQFF
TRBJ2-1	16	-	-	TRBV14	TGTGCCAGCACTCCTAGCGATGAGAGCTCCTACAATGAGCAGTTCTTC	CASTPSDESSYNEQFF
TRBJ1-5	15	few	-	TRBV12-3/TRBV12-4	TGTGCCAGCAGCCCGACAGGTCACGGCAATCAGCCCCAGCATTTT	CASSPTGHGNQPQHF
TRBJ2-7	17	-	TRBD2	TRBV6-2/TRBV6-3	TGTGCCAGCAGTTACCCCCGACTAGCGGGGGGATCCTACGAGCAGTACTTC	CASSYPRLAGGSYEQYF
TRBJ2-5	15	many	-	TRBV12-3/TRBV12-4	TGTGCCAGCAGTTTAGTAGCGGCCCCGTGGGGGACCCAGTACTTC	CASSLVAAPWGTQYF
TRBJ2-7	14	-	-	TRBV4-1	TGCGCCAGCAGCCTGGGACACAACTCCTACGAGCAGTACTTC	CASSLGHNSYEQYF
TRBJ2-7	15	-	TRBD2	TRBV7-2	TGTGCCAGCAGCCCGTTAGCGGGAGTAGCCTCCGAGCAGTACTTC	CASSPLAGVASEQYF
TRBJ2-2	13	many	-	TRBV10-1	TGCGCCAGCAGTGAGATTAGTCCCGGGGAGCTGTTTTTT	CASSEISPGELFF
TRBJ2-5	14	many	-	TRBV5-6	TGTGCCAGCACCCGTCGGGGGTTCAGAGAGACCCAGTACTTC	CASTRRGFRETQYF
TRBJ2-3	15	many	-	TRBV4-3	TGCGCCAGCAGCCAAGATGAGGCTAAAGGAGATACGCAGTATTTT	CASSQDEAKGDTQYF
TRBJ1-2	13	-	TRBD1	TRBV7-9	TGTGCCAGCAGCTCATGGACAGGGCTAGGCTACACCTTC	CASSSWTGLGYTF
TRBJ2-4	20	many	TRBD2	TRBV11-2	TGTGCCAGCAGCTTAGACGGACTAGCGGGGGGTGGGTCAACCAAAAACATTCAGTACTTC	CASSLDGLAGGGSTKNIQYF
TRBJ2-3	11	many	-	TRBV15	TGTGCCACAGGGATGGCAGATACGCAGTATTTT	CATGMADTQYF
TRBJ1-4	15	-	-	TRBV29-1	TGCAGCAGCGTTGAAGGCGGAGGAGCCCCAGAAAAACTGTTTTTT	CSSVEGGGAPEKLFF
TRBJ1-1	15	few	-	TRBV27	TGTGCCAGCAGTCCTACTGGACGGACCAACACTGAAGCTTTCTTT	CASSPTGRTNTEAFF
TRBJ2-5	17	few	TRBD2	TRBV7-9	TGTGCCAGCAGCTCAAAGACGACTAGCGGGGGGCAAGAGACCCAGTACTTC	CASSSKTTSGGQETQYF
TRBJ2-2	18	-	-	TRBV27	TGTGCCAGCAGCTATGGGCCCGATAGGAGGGGGGACACCGGGGAGCTGTTTTTT	CASSYGPDRRGDTGELFF
TRBJ2-7	13	few	-	TRBV20-1	TGCAGTGCCGTACGGACGGTATCCTACGAGCAGTACTTC	CSAVRTVSYEQYF
TRBJ1-2	16	few	TRBD1	TRBV25-1	TGTGCCAGCAGTGAATATTTAGACAGGGAATTCTATGGCTACACCTTC	CASSEYLDREFYGYTF
TRBJ2-7	13	-	-	TRBV21-1	TGTGCCAGCAGCAAAATCGGGGTGGGAGAGCAGTACTTC	CASSKIGVGEQYF
TRBJ1-1	14	-	-	TRBV11-2	TGTGCCAGCAGCTTAGACGGGAGTTACACTGAAGCTTTCTTT	CASSLDGSYTEAFF
TRBJ1-4	16	-	-	TRBV7-6	TGTGCCAGCAGCCCCGATGGAGCTACAACTAATGAAAAACTGTTTTTT	CASSPDGATTNEKLFF
TRBJ2-7	14	few	TRBD2	TRBV5-5	TGTGCCAGCAGCGGGGGGGTCCTGGGCGGAGAGCAGTACTTC	CASSGGVLGGEQYF
TRBJ1-1	16	many	TRBD1	TRBV20-1	TGCAGTGCTAGAGTGGATTGGACAGGGGGGAACACTGAAGCTTTCTTT	CSARVDWTGGNTEAFF
TRBJ2-7	11	many	-	TRBV12-3/TRBV12-4	TGTGCCAGCAGTTTTGGAGTCGAGCAGTACTTC	CASSFGVEQYF
TRBJ1-2	11	many	-	TRBV29-1	TGCAGCGTTGCTGACAGGAATGGCTACACCTTC	CSVADRNGYTF
TRBJ2-1	12	many	-	TRBV12-3/TRBV12-4	TGTGCCAGCAGTTCAAGGGTCCATGAGCAGTTCTTC	CASSSRVHEQFF
TRBJ2-7	17	few	-	TRBV19	TGTGCCAGTAGTCCGGGACAGTTAGCGGGAACCCCATACGAGCAGTACTTC	CASSPGQLAGTPYEQYF